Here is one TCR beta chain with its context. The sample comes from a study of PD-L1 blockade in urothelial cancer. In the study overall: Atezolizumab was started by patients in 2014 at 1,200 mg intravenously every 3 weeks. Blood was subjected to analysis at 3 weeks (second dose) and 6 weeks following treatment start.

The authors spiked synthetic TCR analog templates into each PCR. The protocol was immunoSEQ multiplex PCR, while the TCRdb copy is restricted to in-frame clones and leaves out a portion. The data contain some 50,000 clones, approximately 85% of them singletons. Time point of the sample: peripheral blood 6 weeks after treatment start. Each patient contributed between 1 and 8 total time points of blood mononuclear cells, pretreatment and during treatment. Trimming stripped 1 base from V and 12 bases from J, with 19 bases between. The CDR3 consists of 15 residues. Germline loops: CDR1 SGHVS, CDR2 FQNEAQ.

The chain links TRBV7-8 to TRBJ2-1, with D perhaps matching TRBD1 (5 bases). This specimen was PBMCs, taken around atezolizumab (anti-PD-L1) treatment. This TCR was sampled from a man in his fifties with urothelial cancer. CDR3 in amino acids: CASSLGSGNRLGQFF. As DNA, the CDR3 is TGTGCCAGCAGCTTAGGGTCAGGGAATCGACTTGGGCAGTTCTTC.